The 11 T cell receptor beta chains presented below share a single source sample, sequenced in a study of OX40 agonist ivuxolimab in advanced cancers. Clones were sequenced by immunoSEQ multiplex PCR, and TCRdb holds only the in-frame ones, with some missing. The sample yields 70,000 or so clones, roughly 87% seen once. The material sequenced was CD4+ or CD8+ T cells sorted from blood, taken in a trial of the OX40 agonist ivuxolimab. These receptor sequences come from an adult with an advanced solid tumor such as melanoma, head and neck, liver or kidney cancer.

The chain uses TRBV5-1 and TRBJ2-7, with 14 bases lining up with TRBD2. Germline CDR1 and CDR2: SGHRS and YFSETQ. V shed 4 bases and J 4 bases; nucleotides not matched to a gene: 7. This CDR3 has 16 amino acids. The CDR3 loop reads CASSTGLAGEAYEQYF. The DNA of the CDR3 is TGCGCCAGCAGCACGGGACTAGCGGGAGAGGCATACGAGCAGTACTTC. The full variable domain, its missing parts supplied by reference TRBV5-1 and TRBJ2-7, is KAGVTQTPRYLIKTRGQQVTLSCSPISGHRSVSWYQQTPGQGLQFLFEYFSETQRNKGNFPGRFSGRQFSNSRSEMNVSTLELGDSALYLCASSTGLAGEAYEQYFGPGTRLTVT.

CDR3 sequence reads: CASSKGLAVGNEQFF. The CDR3 DNA is TGTGCCAGCAGCAAGGGACTAGCGGTGGGGAATGAGCAGTTCTTC. The chain couples TRBV9 to TRBJ2-1, with 11 bases that match TRBD2. Trimming took 4 bases from V and 7 from J; bases not matched to a gene: 7. The CDR3 consists of 15 residues. CDR1 is SGDLS and CDR2 is YYNGEE in the germline V gene.

This sequence joins TRBV19 and TRBJ1-4, with TRBD1 as a possible D gene (5 bases). V was cut by 6 bases and J by 8 bases, with 16 bases left in between. Germline V gene sequence: CDR1 LNHDA, CDR2 SQIVND (reference sequence). This CDR3 contains 14 residues. The CDR3 DNA sequence: TGTGCCAGTAGCCCCAATTGGGGGTCGGAAAAACTGTTTTTT. It yields the protein CASSPNWGSEKLFF.

The V call is TRBV7-2, the J call TRBJ2-1, with D possibly matching TRBD1 (5 bases). The V gene's germline CDR1 is SGHTA and CDR2 FQGNSA. The CDR3 spans 15 residues. Trimming left V 1 base short and J 3 bases short, with 10 bases between. CDR3 region: CASSLGGQDYNEQFF. The CDR3, as DNA: TGTGCCAGCAGCTTAGGAGGACAAGACTACAATGAGCAGTTCTTC.

The chain combines TRBV29-1 with TRBJ1-4; a possible D gene is TRBD1 (6 bases). The germline V gene has CDR1 SQVTM and CDR2 ANQGSEA. V was shortened by 1 base and J by 7 bases, with 7 bases between the two germline ends. This CDR3 comprises 12 residues. The CDR3 reads CSVEVGGEKLFF. The CDR3 DNA is TGCAGCGTTGAAGTAGGGGGTGAAAAACTGTTTTTT.

This clone was found a few times. The chain uses TRBV29-1 and TRBJ1-1; no reliable D call. This CDR3 comprises 15 residues. V dropped 6 bases and J dropped 0 bases, with 17 bases sitting between them. CDR1 SQVTM and CDR2 ANQGSEA come from the germline V gene. The CDR3 DNA follows: TGCAGCGTCCCCACCCCGGGAACAATGAACACTGAAGCTTTCTTT. This sequence encodes CSVPTPGTMNTEAFF. Looking up the rest from reference TRBV29-1 and TRBJ1-1 gives the full variable domain: SAVISQKPSRDICQRGTSLTIQCQVDSQVTMMFWYRQQPGQSLTLIATANQGSEATYESGFVIDKFPISRPNLTFSTLTVSNMSPEDSSIYLCSVPTPGTMNTEAFFGQGTRLTVV.

The chain links TRBV6-1 to TRBJ1-5; tentatively, D is TRBD1 (6 bases). CDR3 length equals 12 residues. Trimming removed 8 bases from V and 2 bases from J, with 7 bases in between. Germline V gene lookup returns CDR1 MNHNS and CDR2 SASEGT. The CDR3 nucleotides read TGTGCCAGCGGACAGCGCAATCAGCCCCAGCATTTT. It yields the protein CASGQRNQPQHF.

This clone was recorded once. The rearrangement links TRBV7-8 to TRBJ1-5; no clear D. CDR3 length: 15 amino acids. The germline gives CDR1 SGHVS, CDR2 FQNEAQ. V gave up 1 base and J gave up 3 bases, with 10 bases separating them. CDR3 nucleotide sequence: TGTGCCAGCAGCTTAGATGGTCGAGACAATCAGCCCCAGCATTTT. Protein product: CASSLDGRDNQPQHF.

This chain joins TRBV6-4 and TRBJ1-1; D is unresolved. From germline, CDR1 is MRHNA and CDR2 SNTAGT. Between the trimmed V and J ends, which lost 4 bases and 2 bases, there was a span of 8 bases. CDR3 length: 13 residues. CDR3 in DNA: TGTGCCAGCAGTGCCGAATACAACACTGAAGCTTTCTTT. It is translated as CASSAEYNTEAFF.

The rearrangement uses TRBV7-2 and TRBJ2-5; TRBD2 matches 7 bases. The germline gives CDR1 SGHTA, CDR2 FQGNSA. J was trimmed by 3 bases and V by 1 base; bases with no gene match: 17. The CDR3 runs 19 residues. This CDR3 reads CASSLEYGELRGVEETQYF. The CDR3 region has the DNA TGTGCCAGCAGCTTAGAGTACGGGGAACTTCGGGGGGTGGAAGAGACCCAGTACTTC.

The chain has TRBV7-6 and TRBJ1-5; no clear D. Trimming stripped 5 bases from V and 0 bases from J, with 5 bases between. The CDR3 contains 13 residues. CDR1 and CDR2 (germline): SGHVS, FNYEAQ. CDR3 DNA: TGTGCCAGCAGCACAAATAGCAATCAGCCCCAGCATTTT. It codes for CASSTNSNQPQHF.